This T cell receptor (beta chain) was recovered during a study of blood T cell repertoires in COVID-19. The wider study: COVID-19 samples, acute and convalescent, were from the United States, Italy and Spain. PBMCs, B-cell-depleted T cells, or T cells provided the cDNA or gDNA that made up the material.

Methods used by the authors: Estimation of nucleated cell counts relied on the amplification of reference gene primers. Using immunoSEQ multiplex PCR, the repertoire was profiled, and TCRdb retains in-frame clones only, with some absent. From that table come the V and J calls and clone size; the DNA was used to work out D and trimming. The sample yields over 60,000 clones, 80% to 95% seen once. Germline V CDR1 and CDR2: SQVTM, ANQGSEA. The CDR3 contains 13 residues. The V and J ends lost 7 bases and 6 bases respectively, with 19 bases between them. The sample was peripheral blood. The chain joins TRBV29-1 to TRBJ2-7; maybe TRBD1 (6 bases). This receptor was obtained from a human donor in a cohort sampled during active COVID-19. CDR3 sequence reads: CSAETQGHSEQYF. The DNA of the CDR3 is TGCAGCGCCGAAACACAGGGTCACAGCGAGCAGTACTTC.